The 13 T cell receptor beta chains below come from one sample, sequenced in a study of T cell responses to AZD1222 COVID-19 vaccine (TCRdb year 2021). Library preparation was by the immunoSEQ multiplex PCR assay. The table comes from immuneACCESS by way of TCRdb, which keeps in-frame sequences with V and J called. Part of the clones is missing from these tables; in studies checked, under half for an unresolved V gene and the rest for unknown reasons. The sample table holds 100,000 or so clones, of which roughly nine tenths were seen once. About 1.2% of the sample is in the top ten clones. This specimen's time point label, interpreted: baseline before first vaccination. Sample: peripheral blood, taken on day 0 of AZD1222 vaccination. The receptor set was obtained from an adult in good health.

The CDR3 reads CAGRRRGDYEQYF. The CDR3 DNA reads TGTGCCGGTCGGCGCAGGGGGGACTACGAGCAGTACTTC. The chain links TRBV28 to TRBJ2-7; tentatively, D is TRBD1 (7 bases). Germline V gene data show CDR1 as MDHEN and CDR2 as SYDVKM. This CDR3 is built from 13 residues. The V gene lost 11 bases and the J gene lost 3 bases, with 17 bases spanning the gap.

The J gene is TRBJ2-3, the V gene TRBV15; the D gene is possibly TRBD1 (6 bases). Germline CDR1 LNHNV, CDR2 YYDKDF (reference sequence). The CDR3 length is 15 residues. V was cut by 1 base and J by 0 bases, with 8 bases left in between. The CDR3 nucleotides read TGTGCCACCAGCAGAGTGGGGGCGAGCACAGATACGCAGTATTTT. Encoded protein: CATSRVGASTDTQYF.

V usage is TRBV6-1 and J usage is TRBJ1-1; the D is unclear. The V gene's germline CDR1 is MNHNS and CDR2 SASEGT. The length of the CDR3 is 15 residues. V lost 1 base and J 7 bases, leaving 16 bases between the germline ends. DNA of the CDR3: TGTGCCAGCAGTGAAGGTGACGGAAGACCTTTTGAAGCTTTCTTT. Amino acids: CASSEGDGRPFEAFF.

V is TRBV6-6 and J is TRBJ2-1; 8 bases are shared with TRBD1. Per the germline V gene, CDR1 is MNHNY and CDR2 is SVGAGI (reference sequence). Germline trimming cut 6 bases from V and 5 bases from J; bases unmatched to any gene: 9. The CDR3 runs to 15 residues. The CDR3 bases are TGTGCCAGCAGCTTAGTCGGACAGGGACACAATGAGCAGTTCTTC. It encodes CASSLVGQGHNEQFF.

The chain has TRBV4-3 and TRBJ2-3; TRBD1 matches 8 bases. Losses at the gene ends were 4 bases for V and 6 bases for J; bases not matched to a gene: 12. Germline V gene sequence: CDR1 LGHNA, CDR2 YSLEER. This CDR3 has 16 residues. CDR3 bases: TGCGCCAGCAGCCCCCGACAGGGGCCCAAAACGGATACGCAGTATTTT. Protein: CASSPRQGPKTDTQYF.

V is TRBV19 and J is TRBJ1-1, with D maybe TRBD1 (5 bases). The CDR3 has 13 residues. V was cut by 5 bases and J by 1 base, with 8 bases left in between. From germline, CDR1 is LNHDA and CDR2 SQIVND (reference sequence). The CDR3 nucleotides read TGTGCCAGTAGTCCTACAGGGAACACTGAAGCTTTCTTT. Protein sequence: CASSPTGNTEAFF.

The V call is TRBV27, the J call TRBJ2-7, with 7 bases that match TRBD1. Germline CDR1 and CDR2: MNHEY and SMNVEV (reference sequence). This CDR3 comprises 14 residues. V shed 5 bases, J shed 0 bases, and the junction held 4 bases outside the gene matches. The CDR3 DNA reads TGTGCCAGCAGTCCCAACAGGGGCTCCTACGAGCAGTACTTC. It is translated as CASSPNRGSYEQYF.

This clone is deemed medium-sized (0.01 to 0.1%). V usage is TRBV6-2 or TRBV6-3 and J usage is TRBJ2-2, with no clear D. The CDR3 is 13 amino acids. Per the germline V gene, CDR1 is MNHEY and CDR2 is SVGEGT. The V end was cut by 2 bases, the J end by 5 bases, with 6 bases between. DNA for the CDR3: TGTGCCAGCAGTTACGACGAGACCGGGGAGCTGTTTTTT. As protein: CASSYDETGELFF.

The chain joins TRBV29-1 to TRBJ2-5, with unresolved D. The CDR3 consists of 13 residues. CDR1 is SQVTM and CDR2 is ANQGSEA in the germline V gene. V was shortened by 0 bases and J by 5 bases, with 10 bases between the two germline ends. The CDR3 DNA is TGCAGCGTTGAAGACACCCCGCACGAGACCCAGTACTTC. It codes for CSVEDTPHETQYF.

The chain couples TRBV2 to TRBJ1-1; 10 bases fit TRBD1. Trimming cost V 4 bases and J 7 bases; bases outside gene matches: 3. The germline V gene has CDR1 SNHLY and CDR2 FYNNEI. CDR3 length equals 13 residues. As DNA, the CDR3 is TGTGCCAGCAGTGGGACAGGGGGGATTGAAGCTTTCTTT. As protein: CASSGTGGIEAFF.

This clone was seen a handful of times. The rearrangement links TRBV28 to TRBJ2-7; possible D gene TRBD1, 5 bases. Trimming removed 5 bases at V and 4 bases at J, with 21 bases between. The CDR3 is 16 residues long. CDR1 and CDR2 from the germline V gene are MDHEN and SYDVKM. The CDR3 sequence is CASSPLSGVRVYEQYF. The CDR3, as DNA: TGTGCCAGCAGTCCCCTGTCAGGCGTCAGGGTATACGAGCAGTACTTC.

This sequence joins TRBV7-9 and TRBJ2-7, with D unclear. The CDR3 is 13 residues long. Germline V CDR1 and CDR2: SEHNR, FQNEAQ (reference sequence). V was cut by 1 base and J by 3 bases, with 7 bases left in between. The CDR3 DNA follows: TGTGCCAGCAGCTTAGAAAGAAACTACGAGCAGTACTTC. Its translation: CASSLERNYEQYF.

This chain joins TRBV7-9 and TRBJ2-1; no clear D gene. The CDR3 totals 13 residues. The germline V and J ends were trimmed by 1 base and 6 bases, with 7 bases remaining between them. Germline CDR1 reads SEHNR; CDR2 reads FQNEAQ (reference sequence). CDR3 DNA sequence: TGTGCCAGCAGCTTAGTCCCCACCAATGAGCAGTTCTTC. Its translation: CASSLVPTNEQFF.